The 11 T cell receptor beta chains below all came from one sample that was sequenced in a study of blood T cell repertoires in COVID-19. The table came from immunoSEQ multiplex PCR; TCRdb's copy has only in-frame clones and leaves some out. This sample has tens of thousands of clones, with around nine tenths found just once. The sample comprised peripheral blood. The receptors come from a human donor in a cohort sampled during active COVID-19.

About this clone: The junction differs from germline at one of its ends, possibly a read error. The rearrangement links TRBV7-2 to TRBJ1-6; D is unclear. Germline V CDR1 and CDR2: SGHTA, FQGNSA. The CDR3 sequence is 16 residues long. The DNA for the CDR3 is TGTGCCAGCAGCCTAGCTCCAGGCTCCTATAATTCACCCCTCCACTTT. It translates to CASSLAPGSYNSPLHF.

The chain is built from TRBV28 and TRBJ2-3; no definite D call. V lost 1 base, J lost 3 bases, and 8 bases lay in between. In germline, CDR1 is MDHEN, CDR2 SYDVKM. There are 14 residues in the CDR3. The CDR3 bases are TGTGCCAGCAGTTTATCTGGAGTAACAGATACGCAGTATTTT. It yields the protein CASSLSGVTDTQYF.

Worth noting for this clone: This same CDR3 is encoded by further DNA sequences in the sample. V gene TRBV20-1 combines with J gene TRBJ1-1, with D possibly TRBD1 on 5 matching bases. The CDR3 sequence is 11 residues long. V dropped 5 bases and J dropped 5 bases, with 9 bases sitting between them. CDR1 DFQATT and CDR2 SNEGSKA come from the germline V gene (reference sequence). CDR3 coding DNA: TGCAGTGCTCCAGGGAATACTGAAGCTTTCTTT. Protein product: CSAPGNTEAFF.

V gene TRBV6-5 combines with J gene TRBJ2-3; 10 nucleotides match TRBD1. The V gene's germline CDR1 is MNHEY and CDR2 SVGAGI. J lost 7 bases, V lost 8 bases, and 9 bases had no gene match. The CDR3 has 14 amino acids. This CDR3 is CASRDRGSAYTQYF. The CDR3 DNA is TGTGCCAGCCGGGACAGGGGAAGTGCATATACGCAGTATTTT.

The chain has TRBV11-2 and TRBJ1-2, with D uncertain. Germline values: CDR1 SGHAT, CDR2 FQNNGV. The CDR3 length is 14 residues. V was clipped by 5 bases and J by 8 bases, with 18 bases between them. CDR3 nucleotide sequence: TGTGCCAGCAGCACGCATCCCGGGAGGGAAGGCTACACCTTC. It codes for CASSTHPGREGYTF.

The CDR3 loop reads CSVDLGQRVEAFF. The CDR3 nucleotides are TGCAGCGTGGACTTGGGACAGCGGGTTGAAGCTTTCTTT. The chain has TRBV29-1 and TRBJ1-1; 7 bases fit TRBD1. Germline loops: CDR1 SQVTM, CDR2 ANQGSEA. The V gene end was trimmed by 6 bases and the J gene end by 7 bases; junction bases not matched to a gene: 11. There are 13 residues in the CDR3.

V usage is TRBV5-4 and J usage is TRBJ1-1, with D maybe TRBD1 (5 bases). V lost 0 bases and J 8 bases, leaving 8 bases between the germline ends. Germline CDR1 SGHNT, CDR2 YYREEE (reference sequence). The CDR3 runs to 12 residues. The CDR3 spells CASSLGGQEAFF. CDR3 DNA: TGTGCCAGCAGCTTGGGTGGACAAGAAGCTTTCTTT.

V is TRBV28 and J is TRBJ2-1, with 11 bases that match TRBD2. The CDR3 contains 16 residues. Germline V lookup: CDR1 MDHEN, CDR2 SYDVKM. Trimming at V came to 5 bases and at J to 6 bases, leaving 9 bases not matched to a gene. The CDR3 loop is CASSSRTSGRFNEQFF. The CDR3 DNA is TGTGCCAGCAGTAGCCGAACTAGCGGGAGATTCAATGAGCAGTTCTTC. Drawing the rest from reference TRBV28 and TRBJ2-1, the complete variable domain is DVKVTQSSRYLVKRTGEKVFLECVQDMDHENMFWYRQDPGLGLRLIYFSYDVKMKEKGDIPEGYSVSREKKERFSLILESASTNQTSMYLCASSSRTSGRFNEQFFGPGTRLTVL.

This chain's CDR3 is CASSLHGGLAYEQYF. DNA for the CDR3: TGTGCCAGCAGCCTCCACGGGGGGCTAGCCTACGAGCAGTACTTC. V is TRBV11-2 and J is TRBJ2-7; D may be TRBD2 (7 bases). CDR1 and CDR2 (germline): SGHAT, FQNNGV. The CDR3 sequence is 15 residues long. The V gene lost 5 bases and the J gene lost 2 bases, with 16 bases spanning the gap. The full variable domain, completed using reference TRBV11-2 and TRBJ2-7, is EAGVAQSPRYKIIEKRQSVAFWCNPISGHATLYWYQQILGQGPKLLIQFQNNGVVDDSQLPKDRFSAERLKGVDSTLKIQPAKLEDSAVYLCASSLHGGLAYEQYFGPGTRLTVT.

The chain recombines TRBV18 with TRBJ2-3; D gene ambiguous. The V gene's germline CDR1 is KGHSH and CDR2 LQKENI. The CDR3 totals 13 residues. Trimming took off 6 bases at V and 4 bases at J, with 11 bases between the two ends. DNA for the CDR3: TGTGCCAGCTCTCGCGACGCGGCAGATACGCAGTATTTT. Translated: CASSRDAADTQYF.

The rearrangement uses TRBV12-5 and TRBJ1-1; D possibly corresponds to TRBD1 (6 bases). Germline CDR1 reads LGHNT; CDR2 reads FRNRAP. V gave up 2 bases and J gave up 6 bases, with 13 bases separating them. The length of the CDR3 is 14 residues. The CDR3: CASGLRTAMAEAFF. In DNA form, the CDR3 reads TGTGCTAGTGGTTTGCGGACAGCGATGGCTGAAGCTTTCTTT. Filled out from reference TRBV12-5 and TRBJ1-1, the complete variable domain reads DARVTQTPRHKVTEMGQEVTMRCQPILGHNTVFWYRQTMMQGLELLAYFRNRAPLDDSGMPKDRFSAEMPDATLATLKIQPSEPRDSAVYFCASGLRTAMAEAFFGQGTRLTVV.